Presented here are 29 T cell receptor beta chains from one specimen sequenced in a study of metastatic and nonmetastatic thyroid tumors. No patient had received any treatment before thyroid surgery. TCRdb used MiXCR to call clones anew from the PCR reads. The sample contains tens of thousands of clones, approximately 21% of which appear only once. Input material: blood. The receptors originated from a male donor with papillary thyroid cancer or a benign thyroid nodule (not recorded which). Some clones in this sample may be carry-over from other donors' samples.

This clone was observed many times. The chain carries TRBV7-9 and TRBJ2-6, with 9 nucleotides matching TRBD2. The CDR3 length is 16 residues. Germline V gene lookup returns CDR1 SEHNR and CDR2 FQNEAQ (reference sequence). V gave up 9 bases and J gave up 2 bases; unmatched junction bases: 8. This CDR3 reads CARGSGSNAGANVLTF. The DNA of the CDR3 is TGTGCCAGGGGTAGCGGGAGTAACGCTGGGGCCAACGTCCTGACTTTC. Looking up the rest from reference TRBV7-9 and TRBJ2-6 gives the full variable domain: DTGVSQNPRHKITKRGQNVTFRCDPISEHNRLYWYRQTLGQGPEFLTYFQNEAQLEKSRLLSDRFSAERPKGSFSTLEIQRTEQGDSAMYLCARGSGSNAGANVLTFGAGSRLTVL.

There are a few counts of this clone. CDR3 in amino acids: CASNPGGGEQYF. The DNA of the CDR3 is TGTGCCAGCAATCCGGGGGGTGGCGAGCAGTACTTC. The chain is built from TRBV12-3 or TRBV12-4 and TRBJ2-7, with 7 bases lining up with TRBD2. V trimming: 7 bases; J trimming: 6 bases; junction bases outside the gene matches: 6. CDR3 length equals 12 residues.

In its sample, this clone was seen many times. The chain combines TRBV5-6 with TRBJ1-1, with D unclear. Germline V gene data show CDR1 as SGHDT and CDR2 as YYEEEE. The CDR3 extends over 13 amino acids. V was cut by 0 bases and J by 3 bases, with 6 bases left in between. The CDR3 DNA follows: TGTGCCAGCAGCTTGGTAGCGGACACTGAAGCTTTCTTT. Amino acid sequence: CASSLVADTEAFF.

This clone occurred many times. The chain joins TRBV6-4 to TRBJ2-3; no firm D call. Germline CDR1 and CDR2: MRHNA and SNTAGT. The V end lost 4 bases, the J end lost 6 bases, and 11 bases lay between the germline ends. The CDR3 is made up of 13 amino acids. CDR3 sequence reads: CASSATSRDTQYF. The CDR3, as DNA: TGTGCCAGCAGTGCTACATCGCGCGATACGCAGTATTTT.

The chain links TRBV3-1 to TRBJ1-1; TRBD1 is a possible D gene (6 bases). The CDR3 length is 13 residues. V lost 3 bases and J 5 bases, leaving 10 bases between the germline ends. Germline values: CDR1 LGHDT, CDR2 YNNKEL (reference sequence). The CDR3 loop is CASSHGGRTEAFF. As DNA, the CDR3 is TGTGCCAGCAGCCACGGGGGCAGGACTGAAGCTTTCTTT.

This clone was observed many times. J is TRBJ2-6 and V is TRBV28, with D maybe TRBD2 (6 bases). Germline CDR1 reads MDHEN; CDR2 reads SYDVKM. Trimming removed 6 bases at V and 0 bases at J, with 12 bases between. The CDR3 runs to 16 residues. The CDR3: CASSRGVFSGANVLTF. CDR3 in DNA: TGTGCCAGCAGCCGCGGGGTTTTCTCTGGGGCCAACGTCCTGACTTTC.

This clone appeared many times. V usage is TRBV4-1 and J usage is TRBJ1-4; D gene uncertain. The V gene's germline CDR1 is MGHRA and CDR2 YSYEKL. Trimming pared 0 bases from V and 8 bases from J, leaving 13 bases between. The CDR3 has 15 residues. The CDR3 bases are TGCGCCAGCAGCCAAGATTCAGAGCTGGGGGAAAAACTGTTTTTT. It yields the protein CASSQDSELGEKLFF.

The chain's CDR3 is CPISEPGQGGNTIYF. In DNA form, the CDR3 reads TGTCCTATCAGTGAGCCGGGACAGGGAGGAAACACCATATATTTT. The chain recombines TRBV10-3 with TRBJ1-3; 9 bases fit TRBD1. Germline CDR1 is ENHRY and CDR2 is SYGVKD. The CDR3 totals 15 residues.

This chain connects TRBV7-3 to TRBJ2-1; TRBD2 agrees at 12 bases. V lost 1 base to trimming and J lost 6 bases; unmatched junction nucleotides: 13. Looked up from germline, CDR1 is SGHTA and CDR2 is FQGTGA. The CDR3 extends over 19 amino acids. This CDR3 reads CASSLSTRGRLAGVNEQFF. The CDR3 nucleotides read TGTGCCAGCAGCTTAAGTACCCGAGGCCGACTAGCGGGAGTCAATGAGCAGTTCTTC.

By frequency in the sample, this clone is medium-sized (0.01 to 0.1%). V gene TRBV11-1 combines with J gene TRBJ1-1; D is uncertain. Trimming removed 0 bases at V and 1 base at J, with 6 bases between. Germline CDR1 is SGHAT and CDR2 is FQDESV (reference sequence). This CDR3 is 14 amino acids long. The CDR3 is CASSLASQNTEAFF. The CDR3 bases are TGTGCCAGCAGCTTAGCTTCCCAGAACACTGAAGCTTTCTTT.

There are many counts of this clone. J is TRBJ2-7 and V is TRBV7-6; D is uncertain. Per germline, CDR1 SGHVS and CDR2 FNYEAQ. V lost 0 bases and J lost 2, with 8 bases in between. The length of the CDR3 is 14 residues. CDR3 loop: CASSLAQVPYEQYF. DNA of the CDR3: TGTGCCAGCAGCTTAGCGCAGGTACCCTACGAGCAGTACTTC.

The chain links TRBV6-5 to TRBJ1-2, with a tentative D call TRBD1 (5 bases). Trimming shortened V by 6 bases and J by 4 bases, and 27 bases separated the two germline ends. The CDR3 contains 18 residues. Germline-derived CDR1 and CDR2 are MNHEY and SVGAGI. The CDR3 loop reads CASSLDSSRHQPVYGYTF. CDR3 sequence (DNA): TGTGCCAGCAGCTTAGACAGTTCGAGACATCAACCTGTCTATGGCTACACCTTC.

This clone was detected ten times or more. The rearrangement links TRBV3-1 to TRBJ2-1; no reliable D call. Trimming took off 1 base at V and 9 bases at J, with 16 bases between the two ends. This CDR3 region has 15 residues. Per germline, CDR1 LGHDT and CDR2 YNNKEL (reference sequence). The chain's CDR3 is CASSQGSLSRSEQFF. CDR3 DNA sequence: TGTGCCAGCAGCCAAGGAAGCTTAAGTAGGAGTGAGCAGTTCTTC.

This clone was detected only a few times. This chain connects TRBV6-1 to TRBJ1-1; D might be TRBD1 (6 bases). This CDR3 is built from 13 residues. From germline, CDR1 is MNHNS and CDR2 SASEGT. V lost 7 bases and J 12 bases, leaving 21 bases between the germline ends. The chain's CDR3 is CASTLHRDTEPFF. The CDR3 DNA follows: TGTGCCAGCACCCTACATCGGGACACTGAGCCTTTCTTT.

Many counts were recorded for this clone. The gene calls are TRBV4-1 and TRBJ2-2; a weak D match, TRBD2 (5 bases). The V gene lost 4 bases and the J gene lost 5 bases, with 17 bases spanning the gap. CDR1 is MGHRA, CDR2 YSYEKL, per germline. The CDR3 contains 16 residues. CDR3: CASSRRFGGLTGELFF. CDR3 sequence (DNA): TGCGCCAGCAGCCGGAGGTTTGGCGGGTTAACCGGGGAGCTGTTTTTT.

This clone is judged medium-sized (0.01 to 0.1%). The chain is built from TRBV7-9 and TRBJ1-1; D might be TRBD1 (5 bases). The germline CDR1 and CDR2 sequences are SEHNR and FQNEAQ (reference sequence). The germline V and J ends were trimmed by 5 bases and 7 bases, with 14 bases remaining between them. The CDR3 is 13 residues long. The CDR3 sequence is CASSPGSSGEAFF. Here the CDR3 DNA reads TGTGCCAGCAGCCCAGGGTCGAGCGGTGAAGCTTTCTTT.

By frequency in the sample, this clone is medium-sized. The CDR3 DNA is TGCAGTGCTAGAGATTCTGACAGCTGGACTGAAGCTTTCTTT. Protein: CSARDSDSWTEAFF. The rearrangement joins TRBV20-1 to TRBJ1-1, with a tentative D call TRBD1 (5 bases). CDR3 length equals 14 residues. Trimming left V 0 bases short and J 5 bases short, with 13 bases between. CDR1 DFQATT and CDR2 SNEGSKA come from the germline V gene (reference sequence).

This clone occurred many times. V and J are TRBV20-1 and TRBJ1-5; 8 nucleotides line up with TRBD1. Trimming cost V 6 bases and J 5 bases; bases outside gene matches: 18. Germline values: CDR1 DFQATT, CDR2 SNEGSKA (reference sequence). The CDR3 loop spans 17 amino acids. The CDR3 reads CSANGQGGNKGDQPQHF. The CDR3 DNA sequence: TGCAGTGCCAACGGACAGGGAGGAAACAAAGGAGATCAGCCCCAGCATTTT.

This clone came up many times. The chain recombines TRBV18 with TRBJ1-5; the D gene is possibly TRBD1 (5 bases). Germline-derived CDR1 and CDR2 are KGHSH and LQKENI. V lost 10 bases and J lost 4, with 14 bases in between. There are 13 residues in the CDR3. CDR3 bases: TGTGCCACGCAAAAGACAGAAAATCAGCCCCAGCATTTT. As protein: CATQKTENQPQHF.

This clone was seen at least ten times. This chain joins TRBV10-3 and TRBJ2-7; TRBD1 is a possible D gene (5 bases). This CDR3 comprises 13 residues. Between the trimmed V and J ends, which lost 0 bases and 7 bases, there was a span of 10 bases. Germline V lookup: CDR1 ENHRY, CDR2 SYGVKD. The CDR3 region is CAISESAQGEQYF. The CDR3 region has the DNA TGTGCCATCAGTGAGTCTGCCCAGGGTGAGCAGTACTTC.

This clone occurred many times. The CDR3 is CASSLVPSGSGDEQFF. For the CDR3, the DNA is TGCGCCAGCAGCTTGGTACCCAGCGGGAGTGGCGATGAGCAGTTCTTC. The V call is TRBV5-1, the J call TRBJ2-1, with TRBD2 matching 8 bases. The V segment lost 0 bases and the J segment 8 bases; nucleotides outside the gene matches: 10. Germline CDR1 reads SGHRS; CDR2 reads YFSETQ. The CDR3 sequence is 16 residues long.

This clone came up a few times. The CDR3 DNA sequence: TGTGCCAGCAGTTTACTACCGGGAGGGACCTACGAGCAGTACTTC. It is translated as CASSLLPGGTYEQYF. V gene TRBV6-5 combines with J gene TRBJ2-7; 8 bases map to TRBD2. CDR1 is MNHEY and CDR2 is SVGAGI in the germline V gene. V gave up 4 bases and J gave up 2 bases; unmatched junction bases: 7. This CDR3 comprises 15 residues.

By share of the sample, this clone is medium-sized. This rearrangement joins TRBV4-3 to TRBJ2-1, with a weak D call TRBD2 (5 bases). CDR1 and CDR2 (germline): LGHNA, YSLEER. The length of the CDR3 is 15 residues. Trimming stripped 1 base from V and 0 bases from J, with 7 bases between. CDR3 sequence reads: CASSQGGGSYNEQFF. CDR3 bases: TGCGCCAGCAGCCAAGGCGGAGGCTCCTACAATGAGCAGTTCTTC.

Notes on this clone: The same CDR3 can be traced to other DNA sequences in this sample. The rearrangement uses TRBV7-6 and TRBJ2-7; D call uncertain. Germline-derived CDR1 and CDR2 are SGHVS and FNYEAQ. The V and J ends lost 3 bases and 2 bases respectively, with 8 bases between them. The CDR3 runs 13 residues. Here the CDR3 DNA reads TGTGCCAGCAGCTTGGGTACGGCCTACGAGCAGTACTTC. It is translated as CASSLGTAYEQYF.

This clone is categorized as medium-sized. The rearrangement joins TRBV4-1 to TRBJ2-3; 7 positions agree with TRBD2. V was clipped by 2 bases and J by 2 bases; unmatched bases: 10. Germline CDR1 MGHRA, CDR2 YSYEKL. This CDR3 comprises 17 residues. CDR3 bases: TGCGCCAGCAGCCAACTGCCACTAGCGCCCTACACAGATACGCAGTATTTT. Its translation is CASSQLPLAPYTDTQYF.

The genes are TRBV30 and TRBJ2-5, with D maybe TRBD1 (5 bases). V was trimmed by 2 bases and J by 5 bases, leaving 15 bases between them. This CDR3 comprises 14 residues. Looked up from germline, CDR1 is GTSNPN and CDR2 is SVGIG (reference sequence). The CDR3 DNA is TGTGCCTGGAGTTGGCCAGGGTGCGCGGAGACCCAGTACTTC. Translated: CAWSWPGCAETQYF.

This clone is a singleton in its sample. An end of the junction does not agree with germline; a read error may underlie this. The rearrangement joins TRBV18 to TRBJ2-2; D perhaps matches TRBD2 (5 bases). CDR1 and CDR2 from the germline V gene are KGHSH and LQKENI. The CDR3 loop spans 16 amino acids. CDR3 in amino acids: CTSSPLAGLNTGELFF. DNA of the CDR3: TGTACCAGCTCACCACTCGCGGGTTTGAACACCGGGGAGCTGTTTTTT.

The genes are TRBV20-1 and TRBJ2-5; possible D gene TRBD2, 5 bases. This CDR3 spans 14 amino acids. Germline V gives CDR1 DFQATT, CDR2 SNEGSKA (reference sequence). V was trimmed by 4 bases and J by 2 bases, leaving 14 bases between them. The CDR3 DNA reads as TGCAGTGCTAACCGGGAACAACCACAAGAGACCCAGTACTTC. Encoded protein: CSANREQPQETQYF.

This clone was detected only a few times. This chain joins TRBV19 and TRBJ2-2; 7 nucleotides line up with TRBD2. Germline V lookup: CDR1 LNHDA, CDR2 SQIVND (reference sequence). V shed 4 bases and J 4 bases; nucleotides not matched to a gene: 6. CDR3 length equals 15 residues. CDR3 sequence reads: CASSNLAESTGELFF. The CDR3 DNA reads TGTGCCAGTAGTAACCTAGCGGAGAGCACCGGGGAGCTGTTTTTT.